The subject of this entry is one T cell receptor beta chain. This sample was included in a study of CD8+ T cells in alopecia areata. CDR3 length: 13 residues. J was trimmed by 0 bases and V by 8 bases; bases with no gene match: 5. Germline CDR1 reads SQVTM; CDR2 reads ANQGSEA. It was cDNA, reverse transcribed from extracted RNA, that served as the sequencing template. Repertoires were generated with immunoSEQ multiplex PCR, while TCRdb's copy carries only in-frame clones and drops some. Of roughly 60,000 clones listed, around 40% are singletons. V gene TRBV29-1 combines with J gene TRBJ1-1; 8 bases fit TRBD1. The TCR comes from a human donor with alopecia areata. The sequencing input was NKG2D-low CD8+ T cells sorted from blood. CDR3 sequence (DNA): TGCAGCTGGAGACAGGGGATGAACACTGAAGCTTTCTTT. Residues: CSWRQGMNTEAFF.